This TCR beta chain comes out of a study of T cell changes during pregnancy in multiple sclerosis. The CDR3 length is 15 residues. Germline V CDR1 and CDR2: PRHDT, FYEKMQ (reference sequence). Trimming removed 3 bases at V and 4 bases at J, with 15 bases between. Clones were sequenced by immunoSEQ multiplex PCR, and TCRdb holds only the in-frame ones, with some missing. Of 70,000 to 95,000 clones listed, 93% are singletons. The V and J genes are TRBV13 and TRBJ1-2, with D perhaps matching TRBD1 (6 bases). The sequence was collected from a female donor with multiple sclerosis, enrolled in a pregnancy study. The material sequenced was peripheral blood, taken in the second trimester of pregnancy. The CDR3 sequence is CASSFLTLDSYGYTF. The CDR3 DNA sequence: TGTGCCAGCAGCTTCCTTACCCTGGACAGCTATGGCTACACCTTC.